The entry below describes one TCR beta chain. Time point: newly diagnosed GD, antithyroid drugs for less than 3 months. RNA extracted from PBMCs served as the sequencing template. The sample is drawn from a study of regulatory T cells in long-lasting Graves disease. Both iRepertoire HTBI primers and Arm-PCR of CDR3 regions were used to build the TCR beta libraries. TCRdb passed the multiplex PCR reads through MiXCR, listing each CDR3 protein once. There are more than 450,000 distinct CDR3 sequences in the sample; around 12% occur only once, and roughly 8.9% lies in the top ten. In addition, the sample was reused for a study of T cells in Graves' hyperthyroidism and ophthalmopathy.

Sample: peripheral blood mononuclear cells (PBMCs), taken at new diagnosis, from a patient treated with antithyroid drugs. The sequence was obtained from a woman aged 25 to 39 with Graves disease.

This CDR3 reads CASSRRDGGRYTEAFF. CDR3 in DNA: TGTGCCAGCAGCCGCCGGGACGGGGGTAGGTACACTGAAGCTTTCTTT. The rearrangement uses TRBV3-1 and TRBJ1-1, with D possibly TRBD1 on 5 matching bases. Trimming took off 4 bases at V and 3 bases at J, with 18 bases between the two ends. The germline CDR1 and CDR2 sequences are LGHDT and YNNKEL (reference sequence). The CDR3 extends over 16 amino acids.